The 3 T cell receptor beta chains below were found in one sample sequenced in a study of graft-versus-host responses after intestinal transplantation. Measured with immunoSEQ multiplex PCR; TCRdb has only the in-frame clones, and not every one. This repertoire shows 95,000 to 130,000 clones, less than 95% found once; its top ten account for under 0.2%. For these receptors, no antigen is known. The sample was unstimulated CD4+ T cells sorted from spleen or lymph node cells, taken before intestinal transplant. Receptors were obtained from a human donor who received an intestinal transplant.

The genes are TRBV6-5 and TRBJ2-3; 7 bases match TRBD2. Per germline, CDR1 MNHEY and CDR2 SVGAGI. The CDR3 is made up of 14 amino acids. V lost 2 bases, J lost 4 bases, and 3 bases stayed unmatched. The CDR3 reads CASSYALAADTQYF. CDR3 DNA: TGTGCCAGCAGTTACGCCCTAGCGGCAGATACGCAGTATTTT.

The chain recombines TRBV7-9 with TRBJ2-7, with TRBD2 matching over 9 bases. The germline CDR1 and CDR2 sequences are SEHNR and FQNEAQ (reference sequence). This CDR3 spans 16 amino acids. V lost 4 bases and J lost 0; bases outside the gene matches: 7. The CDR3 sequence is CASSSKTTSGSYEQYF. CDR3 coding DNA: TGTGCCAGCAGCTCAAAAACGACTAGCGGCTCCTACGAGCAGTACTTC.

With regard to this clone: Germline is not matched at one junction end, which may reflect a read error. This chain links TRBV5-6 with TRBJ1-2, with 7 bases lining up with TRBD1. CDR1 and CDR2 from the germline V gene are SGHDT and YYEEEE. The CDR3 sequence is 15 residues long. The CDR3 nucleotides are TGTGCCAGCAGTTTGGGTCCGACAGGGAACTATGGCTACACCTTC. Residues: CASSLGPTGNYGYTF.